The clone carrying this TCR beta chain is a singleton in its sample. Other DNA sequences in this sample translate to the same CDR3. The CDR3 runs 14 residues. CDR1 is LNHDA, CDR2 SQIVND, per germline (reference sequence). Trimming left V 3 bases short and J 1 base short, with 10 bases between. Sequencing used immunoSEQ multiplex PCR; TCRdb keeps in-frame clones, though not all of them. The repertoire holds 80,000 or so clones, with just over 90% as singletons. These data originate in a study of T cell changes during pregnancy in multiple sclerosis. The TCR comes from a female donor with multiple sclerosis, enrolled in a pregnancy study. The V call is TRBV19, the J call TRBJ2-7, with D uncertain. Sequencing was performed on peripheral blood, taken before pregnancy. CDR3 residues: CASSMGPGSYEQYF. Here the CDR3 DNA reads TGTGCCAGTAGTATGGGCCCAGGTTCCTACGAGCAGTACTTC.